These T cell receptor beta chains were read from a single sample in a study of cytomegalovirus exposure and HLA in healthy donors. Some clones are missing from TCRdb's copy, which holds only in-frame ones; the method was immunoSEQ multiplex PCR. Of about 120,000 clones in the sample, roughly 90% were seen once. The material sequenced was PBMCs. All receptors come from a woman younger than 45 in good health and CMV-seropositive. CDR3s include the opening cysteine and the closing phenylalanine or tryptophan. The order of the fields is J gene, D gene, clone size, V gene, CDR3 protein, CDR3 DNA. A D gene is named only where the DNA matches it firmly. Some rows have no size entry. The others give once, few or many, or a class for an expanded clone.

TRBJ2-7	TRBD2	NA	TRBV25-1	CASSSSGSHEQYF	TGTGCCAGCAGCTCGAGCGGGAGCCACGAGCAGTACTTC
TRBJ1-5	TRBD1	NA	TRBV15	CATSRGQGKGQPQHF	TGTGCCACCAGCAGGGGACAGGGTAAAGGTCAGCCCCAGCATTTT
TRBJ1-1	NA	NA	TRBV15	CATSRDFREAFF	TGTGCCACCAGCAGAGATTTCCGGGAAGCTTTCTTT
TRBJ1-1	NA	NA	TRBV2	CASNLARGTEAFF	TGTGCCAGCAACCTCGCGAGGGGGACTGAAGCTTTCTTT
TRBJ2-3	TRBD2	NA	TRBV2	CASERELTDTQYF	TGTGCCAGTGAGCGGGAGCTGACAGATACGCAGTATTTT
TRBJ2-3	NA	NA	TRBV15	CATSRLAGTDTQYF	TGTGCCACCAGCCGTCTTGCGGGCACAGATACGCAGTATTTT
TRBJ2-7	NA	few	TRBV10-1	CASSDAYEQYF	TGCGCCAGCAGTGACGCCTACGAGCAGTACTTC
TRBJ2-5	NA	NA	TRBV4-2	CASSQDLKAQETQYF	TGTGCCAGCAGCCAAGATCTGAAAGCTCAAGAGACCCAGTACTTC
TRBJ2-5	NA	NA	TRBV27	CASLPLFPLDRSSETQYF	TGTGCCAGCCTCCCCCTATTCCCCCTGGACAGATCTTCCGAGACCCAGTACTTC
TRBJ2-7	NA	NA	TRBV19	CASSIEAGTYEQYF	TGTGCCAGTAGTATAGAGGCGGGAACCTACGAGCAGTACTTC
TRBJ2-5	NA	once	TRBV10-3	CAIRDSEETQYF	TGTGCCATCAGGGATAGCGAGGAGACCCAGTACTTC
TRBJ2-2	NA	NA	TRBV5-6	CASSLFPTLRTGELFF	TGTGCCAGCAGCTTGTTTCCCACGCTGAGGACCGGGGAGCTGTTTTTT
TRBJ2-6	TRBD2	NA	TRBV13	CASSRPGGSSSGANVLTF	TGTGCCAGCAGCCGTCCGGGCGGGAGTAGCTCTGGGGCCAACGTCCTGACTTTC
TRBJ1-3	NA	NA	TRBV19	CASSIVSGLGNTIYF	TGTGCCAGTAGTATAGTTTCAGGCCTTGGAAACACCATATATTTT
TRBJ1-2	NA	NA	TRBV10-3	CAISEEAAARGYTF	TGTGCCATCAGTGAGGAGGCAGCGGCAAGAGGCTACACCTTC
TRBJ2-7	NA	NA	TRBV7-2	CASSPRGVRGSYEQYF	TGTGCCAGCAGCCCCCGCGGGGTAAGGGGCTCCTACGAGCAGTACTTC
TRBJ2-5	NA	NA	TRBV6-6	CASSYDGGPFPPYF	TGTGCCAGCAGTTACGACGGGGGGCCTTTCCCCCCTTACTTC
TRBJ2-5	NA	NA	TRBV7-9	CASSPGTLQETQYF	TGTGCCAGCAGCCCCGGGACATTACAAGAGACCCAGTACTTC
TRBJ1-2	NA	NA	TRBV4-3	CASSQAFVEGGYTF	TGCGCCAGCAGCCAAGCATTTGTGGAGGGGGGCTACACCTTC
TRBJ2-5	NA	NA	TRBV7-2	CASSLVSLETQYF	TGTGCCAGCAGCTTAGTCAGTCTCGAGACCCAGTACTTC
TRBJ2-1	NA	NA	TRBV6-1	CASSEVDSNEQFF	TGTGCCAGCAGTGAGGTGGACAGCAATGAGCAGTTCTTC
TRBJ2-7	NA	NA	TRBV10-2	CASSESNYEQYF	TGCGCCAGCAGTGAGAGCAACTACGAGCAGTACTTC
TRBJ2-7	NA	NA	TRBV5-1	CASSLAPGEPSYEQYF	TGCGCCAGCAGCTTGGCCCCAGGGGAGCCCTCCTACGAGCAGTACTTC
TRBJ2-3	TRBD2	once	TRBV7-3	CASSLTAAGEGTQYF	TGTGCCAGCAGCTTAACTGCAGCGGGAGAAGGGACGCAGTATTTT
TRBJ1-6	TRBD1	few	TRBV6-1	CASSEGSTGDSLHF	TGTGCCAGCAGTGAAGGCTCTACAGGGGATAGCCTCCACTTT
TRBJ2-7	NA	NA	TRBV5-1	CASSLQGTSQYF	TGCGCCAGCAGCCTACAGGGCACGAGTCAGTACTTC
TRBJ2-6	TRBD1	NA	TRBV4-1	CASSHYRGAGANVLTF	TGCGCCAGCAGCCATTACAGGGGCGCTGGGGCCAACGTCCTGACTTTC
TRBJ2-2	NA	few	TRBV19	CASSLGHGGPGELFF	TGTGCCAGTAGTCTCGGACACGGAGGGCCCGGGGAGCTGTTTTTT
TRBJ1-2	TRBD1	NA	TRBV6-1	CASSGTGNGYTF	TGTGCCAGCAGCGGGACAGGGAATGGCTACACCTTC
TRBJ2-1	TRBD2	NA	TRBV9	CASSISLGLADNEQFF	TGTGCCAGCAGCATCTCCCTGGGACTAGCAGACAATGAGCAGTTCTTC
TRBJ2-4	TRBD1	once	TRBV7-2	CASSSRDSKNIQYF	TGTGCCAGCAGCTCGAGGGACAGCAAAAACATTCAGTACTTC
TRBJ2-7	NA	NA	TRBV7-9	CASSLDGGRKYEQYF	TGTGCCAGCAGCTTAGATGGGGGCAGAAAATACGAGCAGTACTTC
TRBJ1-5	TRBD1	NA	TRBV7-2	CASSETGFSNQPQHF	TGTGCCAGCAGCGAGACAGGGTTTAGCAATCAGCCCCAGCATTTT
TRBJ2-2	NA	NA	TRBV4-1	CASSRGQANTGELFF	TGCGCCAGCAGCCGAGGACAAGCGAACACCGGGGAGCTGTTTTTT
TRBJ1-3	NA	NA	TRBV10-1	CASSDPGSSDTIYF	TGCGCCAGCAGTGACCCGGGGAGTTCGGACACCATATATTTT
TRBJ1-1	NA	NA	TRBV28	CASSFGGRNTEAFF	TGTGCCAGCAGTTTCGGGGGGCGCAACACTGAAGCTTTCTTT
TRBJ1-6	NA	NA	TRBV7-3	CASSLGGRGSPLHF	TGTGCCAGCAGCTTAGGGGGCAGGGGTTCACCCCTCCACTTT
TRBJ1-2	NA	once	TRBV14	CASSQAGVYGYTF	TGTGCCAGCAGCCAAGCAGGGGTCTATGGCTACACCTTC
TRBJ2-7	NA	NA	TRBV6-1	CASSEELEAYEQYF	TGTGCCAGCAGTGAGGAACTAGAGGCCTACGAGCAGTACTTC
TRBJ2-5	NA	NA	TRBV5-1	CASSLAGVGPQETQYF	TGCGCCAGCAGCTTGGCCGGGGTGGGCCCACAAGAGACCCAGTACTTC
TRBJ2-2	TRBD2	NA	TRBV2	CASKLAGDTGELFF	TGTGCCAGCAAGCTAGCGGGGGACACCGGGGAGCTGTTTTTT
TRBJ1-1	TRBD1	NA	TRBV5-6	CASSPGQGGAFF	TGTGCCAGCAGCCCCGGACAGGGGGGAGCTTTCTTT
TRBJ2-7	NA	NA	TRBV11-2	CASTYDSYEQYF	TGTGCCAGCACCTACGATTCCTACGAGCAGTACTTC
TRBJ2-3	NA	NA	TRBV11-2	CASSLGSTPQGDTQYF	TGTGCCAGCAGCTTAGGTTCGACACCACAGGGAGATACGCAGTATTTT
TRBJ2-7	NA	NA	TRBV6-5	CASSYDLRGPYEQYF	TGTGCCAGCAGTTACGACCTCAGGGGACCCTACGAGCAGTACTTC
TRBJ1-2	NA	NA	TRBV28	CATSFAGANYGYTF	TGTGCCACCTCCTTCGCAGGGGCTAACTATGGCTACACCTTC
TRBJ2-7	NA	once	TRBV18	CASSLVRGIGISYEQYF	TGTGCCAGCTCACTCGTCCGAGGGATCGGGATCTCCTACGAGCAGTACTTC
TRBJ2-7	NA	NA	TRBV28	CASSFGDEQYF	TGTGCCAGCAGTTTCGGGGACGAGCAGTACTTC
TRBJ2-5	TRBD1	few	TRBV5-3	CARSPPDREETQYF	TGTGCCAGAAGCCCACCGGACAGGGAGGAGACCCAGTACTTC
TRBJ2-2	NA	NA	TRBV6-5	CASSRRLEAGELFF	TGTGCCAGCAGCCGCCGACTGGAAGCCGGGGAGCTGTTTTTT
TRBJ1-1	NA	NA	TRBV7-9	CASSLDRGFGEAFF	TGTGCCAGCAGCTTAGATCGCGGGTTCGGTGAAGCTTTCTTT
TRBJ2-7	NA	NA	TRBV7-2	CASSFYPGYSYEQYF	TGTGCCAGCAGCTTCTACCCGGGGTACTCCTACGAGCAGTACTTC
TRBJ2-7	NA	NA	TRBV5-6	CASSQRGFGEQYF	TGTGCCAGCAGCCAAAGAGGGTTTGGCGAGCAGTACTTC
TRBJ1-2	TRBD1	few	TRBV6-1	CASSPGQGPYGYTF	TGTGCCAGCAGCCCGGGACAGGGCCCCTATGGCTACACCTTC
TRBJ2-3	TRBD2	NA	TRBV6-5	CASSYSAGGPLDTQYF	TGTGCCAGCAGTTACTCGGCGGGGGGGCCGTTGGATACGCAGTATTTT
TRBJ2-5	NA	NA	TRBV7-2	CASSPYSFQETQYF	TGTGCCAGCAGCCCCTACAGTTTCCAAGAGACCCAGTACTTC
TRBJ1-3	NA	NA	TRBV5-1	CASSLEQGSRNTIYF	TGCGCCAGCAGCCTGGAACAGGGTTCTAGAAACACCATATATTTT
TRBJ2-5	NA	NA	TRBV5-4	CASSLELNQETQYF	TGTGCCAGCAGCTTGGAACTAAACCAAGAGACCCAGTACTTC
TRBJ2-7	TRBD2	NA	TRBV7-9	CASSADPRGLAGAYEQYF	TGTGCCAGCAGCGCAGACCCCCGTGGACTAGCGGGAGCATACGAGCAGTACTTC
TRBJ2-7	NA	once	TRBV10-2	CASSESRTDNYEQYF	TGCGCCAGCAGTGAGTCCCGGACAGACAACTACGAGCAGTACTTC